These 27 T cell receptor beta chains were all obtained from the same sample, sequenced in a study of blood T cell repertoires in COVID-19. TCRdb's copy holds only in-frame clones and misses some; the assay was immunoSEQ multiplex PCR. The sample shows 100,000 to 150,000 clones, under 85% of them seen only once. The sequencing input was peripheral blood. All receptors derive from a man aged 35 to 55 with active or convalescent COVID-19.

The gene calls are TRBV29-1 and TRBJ1-5; TRBD1 might be the D (6 bases). V was clipped by 5 bases and J by 1 base, with 6 bases between them. Germline V CDR1 and CDR2: SQVTM, ANQGSEA. The CDR3 runs to 12 residues. CDR3 DNA sequence: TGCAGCGTTCAGGGGAGCAATCAGCCCCAGCATTTT. Translated, it gives CSVQGSNQPQHF.

This clone appeared a single time. The J gene is TRBJ1-4, the V gene TRBV9; 10 nucleotides match TRBD1. V shed 4 bases, J shed 12 bases, and the junction held 6 bases outside the gene matches. The CDR3 loop spans 13 amino acids. In germline, CDR1 is SGDLS, CDR2 YYNGEE. CDR3: CASSRKTGGELFF. The CDR3 DNA sequence: TGTGCCAGCAGCCGAAAGACAGGGGGCGAACTGTTTTTT.

The chain carries TRBV5-1 and TRBJ2-7, with 8 nucleotides matching TRBD1. The CDR3 spans 15 residues. With V trimmed by 7 bases and J by 1 base, 10 bases remained unmatched. CDR1 is SGHRS, CDR2 YFSETQ, per germline. For the CDR3, the DNA is TGCGCCAGCTCCCGTGAACAGGGGGGATCCTACGAGCAGTACTTC. Protein: CASSREQGGSYEQYF. The full variable domain, completed using reference TRBV5-1 and TRBJ2-7, is KAGVTQTPRYLIKTRGQQVTLSCSPISGHRSVSWYQQTPGQGLQFLFEYFSETQRNKGNFPGRFSGRQFSNSRSEMNVSTLELGDSALYLCASSREQGGSYEQYFGPGTRLTVT.

This clone was counted once. The chain links TRBV7-9 to TRBJ2-2, with TRBD2 matching 8 bases. V dropped 5 bases and J dropped 5; count of bases not matched to a gene: 10. The CDR3 extends over 16 amino acids. CDR1 and CDR2 (germline): SEHNR, FQNEAQ (reference sequence). CDR3 nucleotide sequence: TGTGCCAGCAGCCCGCGGGGGGCAGGAGGGACCGGGGAGCTGTTTTTT. Translated: CASSPRGAGGTGELFF.

The rearrangement uses TRBV11-1 and TRBJ2-1, with D hard to call. V gave up 1 base and J gave up 15 bases, with 13 bases separating them. This CDR3 is 12 amino acids long. Germline V lookup: CDR1 SGHAT, CDR2 FQDESV (reference sequence). CDR3: CASSLETDRLFF. The DNA for the CDR3 is TGTGCCAGCAGCTTAGAGACTGATCGGCTGTTCTTC.

In its sample, this clone was seen once. V gene TRBV12-3 or TRBV12-4 combines with J gene TRBJ1-1; D is uncertain. Trimming stripped 9 bases from V and 1 base from J, with 6 bases between. The CDR3 is 11 residues long. The DNA of the CDR3 is TGTGCCAGTCAGAAGAACACTGAAGCTTTCTTT. Its protein product is CASQKNTEAFF.

This chain uses TRBV7-2 with TRBJ2-7; D unresolved. This CDR3 comprises 12 residues. From germline, CDR1 is SGHTA and CDR2 FQGNSA. This CDR3 is CASSDFSYEQYF. Written as DNA, the CDR3 is TGTGCTTCGTCAGACTTCTCCTACGAGCAGTACTTC.

This CDR3 is CASSRSTMKQFF. The CDR3 DNA sequence: TGTGCCAGCAGTAGGAGTACAATGAAGCAGTTCTTC. The chain couples TRBV6-7 to TRBJ2-1; D remains ambiguous. TRBV6-7 is an open reading frame, and its role is uncertain. Trimming removed 5 bases from V and 11 bases from J, with 13 bases in between. CDR3 length: 12 residues.

The rearrangement uses TRBV4-1 and TRBJ2-7; D unclear. V was cut by 1 base and J by 7 bases, with 14 bases left in between. The CDR3 is 14 amino acids. Looked up from germline, CDR1 is MGHRA and CDR2 is YSYEKL. CDR3 residues: CASSQGYKASEQYF. CDR3 nucleotide sequence: TGCGCCAGCAGCCAAGGGTACAAAGCTAGTGAGCAGTACTTC.

This chain links TRBV7-2 with TRBJ2-5; maybe TRBD2 (6 bases). V was trimmed by 2 bases and J by 7 bases, leaving 14 bases between them. Germline lookup yields CDR1 SGHTA and CDR2 FQGNSA. This CDR3 region has 14 residues. The CDR3 loop reads CASSLKGGVATQYF. DNA of the CDR3: TGTGCCAGCAGCTTAAAGGGCGGGGTGGCGACCCAGTACTTC.

V is TRBV11-3 and J is TRBJ2-2; the D gene is possibly TRBD1 (6 bases). CDR3 length: 14 amino acids. Looked up from germline, CDR1 is SGHNT and CDR2 is YENEEA. Trimming stripped 1 base from V and 10 bases from J, with 13 bases between. The CDR3 spells CASSLGQGRTELFF. CDR3 DNA sequence: TGTGCCAGCAGCTTAGGGCAGGGGCGTACGGAGCTGTTTTTT.

This chain connects TRBV5-1 to TRBJ1-1; 8 bases map to TRBD1. Germline values: CDR1 SGHRS, CDR2 YFSETQ. CDR3 length equals 14 residues. J lost 3 bases, V lost 4 bases, and 5 bases had no gene match. The CDR3, as DNA: TGCGCCAGCAGCATGGGACAGGTGTACACTGAAGCTTTCTTT. Its protein is CASSMGQVYTEAFF.

The CDR3 region has the DNA TGTGCCTGGAGTCTCAACACGAATGGCTACACCTTC. This encodes CAWSLNTNGYTF. J is TRBJ1-2 and V is TRBV30; no reliable D call. CDR3 length: 12 amino acids. Between the trimmed V and J ends, which lost 2 bases and 6 bases, there was a span of 10 bases. Germline CDR1 is GTSNPN and CDR2 is SVGIG (reference sequence).

The chain links TRBV5-4 to TRBJ2-3; 7 nucleotides match TRBD2. The CDR3 contains 15 residues. Germline lookup yields CDR1 SGHNT and CDR2 YYREEE (reference sequence). V dropped 2 bases and J dropped 3; count of bases not matched to a gene: 6. CDR3 sequence (DNA): TGTGCCAGCAGCTTTGTCGGGGGGAATACAGATACGCAGTATTTT. Translation: CASSFVGGNTDTQYF. Full variable domain (outside the CDR3, taken from reference TRBV5-4 and TRBJ2-3): ETGVTQSPTHLIKTRGQQVTLRCSSQSGHNTVSWYQQALGQGPQFIFQYYREEENGRGNFPPRFSGLQFPNYSSELNVNALELDDSALYLCASSFVGGNTDTQYFGPGTRLTVL.

The chain couples TRBV7-2 to TRBJ2-5; TRBD2 aligns across 10 bases. The CDR3 runs to 15 residues. The V gene's germline CDR1 is SGHTA and CDR2 FQGNSA. Germline trimming cut 0 bases from V and 2 bases from J; bases unmatched to any gene: 0. CDR3 sequence (DNA): TGTGCCAGCAGCTTAGCGGGACTAGCGCAAGAGACCCAGTACTTC. Translating gives CASSLAGLAQETQYF.

The chain joins TRBV9 to TRBJ1-3, with 9 bases identical to TRBD1. Germline V gives CDR1 SGDLS, CDR2 YYNGEE. Trimming removed 4 bases from V and 2 bases from J; junction bases left unmatched: 10. The CDR3 totals 17 residues. The CDR3 DNA follows: TGTGCCAGCAGCCGTACAGGGGGCCGCCTAACTGGAAACACCATATATTTT. Protein product: CASSRTGGRLTGNTIYF.

This clone appeared a single time. This chain connects TRBV7-9 to TRBJ2-1; 8 nucleotides agree with TRBD2. The CDR3 is 15 residues long. From germline, CDR1 is SEHNR and CDR2 FQNEAQ (reference sequence). The ends lost 5 bases at V and 0 bases at J; junction bases unmatched: 3. Written as DNA, the CDR3 is TGTGCCAGCAGCCTCGGGGGGGACTCCTACAATGAGCAGTTCTTC. Protein product: CASSLGGDSYNEQFF.

V gene TRBV5-1 combines with J gene TRBJ2-5, with 11 bases fitting TRBD2. The length of the CDR3 is 14 residues. The germline V gene encodes CDR1 SGHRS and CDR2 YFSETQ. Trimming removed 4 bases from V and 4 bases from J; junction bases left unmatched: 3. CDR3: CASSTTSGAETQYF. The CDR3 DNA sequence: TGCGCCAGCAGCACGACTAGCGGGGCAGAGACCCAGTACTTC.

The chain carries TRBV12-3 or TRBV12-4 and TRBJ1-2, with 7 bases identical to TRBD1. The CDR3 is made up of 13 amino acids. V was pared by 5 bases and J by 4 bases, with 4 bases of the junction left unmatched. The CDR3 sequence: CASSLDRIYGYTF. DNA of the CDR3: TGTGCCAGCAGTCTGGACAGGATCTATGGCTACACCTTC.

The chain employs TRBV6-5 and TRBJ2-1; D might be TRBD2 (6 bases). Germline loops: CDR1 MNHEY, CDR2 SVGAGI. The CDR3 is 15 residues long. Trimming stripped 2 bases from V and 4 bases from J, with 12 bases between. The CDR3 loop reads CASSYRDSKYNEQFF. The DNA of the CDR3 is TGTGCCAGCAGTTACCGGGACTCAAAATACAATGAGCAGTTCTTC.

V is TRBV6-5 and J is TRBJ1-1, with D hard to call. This CDR3 has 12 residues. V lost 5 bases to trimming and J lost 0 bases, with 4 bases between them. CDR1 MNHEY and CDR2 SVGAGI come from the germline V gene. CDR3 sequence: CASSPMNTEAFF. DNA for the CDR3: TGTGCCAGCAGTCCAATGAACACTGAAGCTTTCTTT.

The chain employs TRBV25-1 and TRBJ1-4; no clear D. The V end lost 5 bases, the J end lost 8 bases, and 6 bases lay between the germline ends. CDR1 is MGHDK and CDR2 is SYGVNS in the germline V gene. This CDR3 has 11 residues. CDR3 sequence: CASSNGEKLFF. For the CDR3, the DNA is TGTGCCAGCAGTAACGGGGAAAAACTGTTTTTT.

This chain links TRBV21-1 with TRBJ2-5; the D segment call TRBD2 is taken from the table without a DNA check. TRBV21-1 is shown as a pseudogene. This CDR3 has 16 amino acids. CDR3 nucleotide sequence: TGTGCCAGCAGGTCAGGAGCGGGGAGGTACCAAGAGACCCAGTACTTC. This sequence encodes CASRSGAGRYQETQYF.

The J gene is TRBJ2-2, the V gene TRBV19; 7 nucleotides line up with TRBD1. Germline-derived CDR1 and CDR2 are LNHDA and SQIVND (reference sequence). Unmatched junction bases numbered 6, after V lost 5 bases and J lost 0 bases. The CDR3 has 16 amino acids. CDR3 amino acids: CASSRGTAANTGELFF. In DNA form, the CDR3 reads TGTGCCAGTAGTCGAGGGACAGCCGCGAACACCGGGGAGCTGTTTTTT.

The chain combines TRBV23-1 with TRBJ2-7; D might be TRBD1 (5 bases). TRBV23-1 is given ORF status, its function remaining uncertain. CDR3 length: 14 residues. Trimming stripped 9 bases from V and 0 bases from J, with 15 bases between. The CDR3 coding sequence is TGCGCCAGAGGGTCAGGGAACAGCTCCTACGAGCAGTACTTC. It codes for CARGSGNSSYEQYF.

The CDR3 reads CALNPGQGFYGYTF. CDR3 DNA sequence: TGTGCCTTGAACCCGGGACAGGGGTTCTATGGCTACACCTTC. The rearrangement uses TRBV30 and TRBJ1-2, with 10 nucleotides matching TRBD1. J was trimmed by 4 bases and V by 7 bases; bases with no gene match: 9. The CDR3 covers 14 residues. CDR1 and CDR2 (germline): GTSNPN, SVGIG (reference sequence).

The V call is TRBV6-5, the J call TRBJ2-5; 10 bases map to TRBD2. V lost 7 bases and J lost 5; bases outside the gene matches: 10. The CDR3 contains 15 residues. The germline gives CDR1 MNHEY, CDR2 SVGAGI. CDR3 sequence (DNA): TGTGCCAGCACGATTAAGCGGGGGGGCCTGGAGACCCAGTACTTC. It specifies CASTIKRGGLETQYF.